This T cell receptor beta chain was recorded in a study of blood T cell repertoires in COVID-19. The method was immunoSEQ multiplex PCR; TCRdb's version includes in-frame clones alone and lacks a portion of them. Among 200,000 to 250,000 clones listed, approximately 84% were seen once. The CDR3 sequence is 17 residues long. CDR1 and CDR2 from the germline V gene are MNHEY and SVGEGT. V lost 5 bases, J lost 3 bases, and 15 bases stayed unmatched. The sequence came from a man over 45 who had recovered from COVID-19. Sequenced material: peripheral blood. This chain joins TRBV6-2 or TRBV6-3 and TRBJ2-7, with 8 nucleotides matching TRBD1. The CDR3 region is CASSPPRVTGQVYEQYF. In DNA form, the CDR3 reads TGTGCCAGCAGTCCGCCCCGAGTTACGGGACAGGTCTACGAGCAGTACTTC.